Following are 15 T cell receptor beta chains from one sample sequenced in a study of cytomegalovirus exposure and HLA in healthy donors. The study ran its PCR with 60 Vbeta and 13 Jbeta primers. Clones were read by immunoSEQ multiplex PCR, and TCRdb kept only the in-frame ones, dropping some. In all, the sample yields 150,000 to 250,000 clones. Source material: PBMCs. The receptors here all came from a boy aged 5-17 years in good health and CMV-seronegative.

V gene TRBV11-3 combines with J gene TRBJ2-5; D not resolved. The CDR3 has 13 residues. Trimming removed 3 bases from V and 3 bases from J, with 8 bases in between. In germline, CDR1 is SGHNT, CDR2 YENEEA. DNA of the CDR3: TGTGCCAGCAGCTTCGGTACAGAAGAGACCCAGTACTTC. It translates to CASSFGTEETQYF.

The V gene is TRBV9, the J gene TRBJ2-1, with a weak D call TRBD2 (6 bases). Looked up from germline, CDR1 is SGDLS and CDR2 is YYNGEE. This CDR3 region has 17 residues. V lost 0 bases to trimming and J lost 2 bases, with 15 bases between them. The CDR3 bases are TGTGCCAGCAGCGTAGGGATCCCGGGGGTCCCCTACAATGAGCAGTTCTTC. Encoded protein: CASSVGIPGVPYNEQFF.

The rearrangement links TRBV30 to TRBJ1-2; TRBD1 matches 9 bases. There are 12 residues in the CDR3. Germline values: CDR1 GTSNPN, CDR2 SVGIG (reference sequence). V lost 5 bases, J lost 4 bases, and 2 bases stayed unmatched. The CDR3: CAWGTGPYGYTF. The CDR3 DNA reads as TGTGCCTGGGGGACAGGGCCCTATGGCTACACCTTC.

The J gene is TRBJ2-2, the V gene TRBV9; 9 nucleotides agree with TRBD2. The J segment lost 7 bases and the V segment lost 0 bases, leaving 7 bases of the junction unmatched. In germline, CDR1 is SGDLS, CDR2 YYNGEE. The CDR3 spans 16 residues. CDR3 sequence: CASSVGGGGRSGELFF. The CDR3 bases are TGTGCCAGCAGCGTAGGCGGGGGGGGCCGAAGCGGGGAGCTGTTTTTT. Full variable domain (remainder filled in from reference TRBV9 and TRBJ2-2): DSGVTQTPKHLITATGQRVTLRCSPRSGDLSVYWYQQSLDQGLQFLIQYYNGEERAKGNILERFSAQQFPDLHSELNLSSLELGDSALYFCASSVGGGGRSGELFFGEGSRLTVL.

The chain carries TRBV5-1 and TRBJ2-5, with 9 bases matching TRBD1. TRBJ2-7 matches the DNA end more closely, so the J call is doubtful. CDR1 is SGHRS and CDR2 is YFSETQ in the germline V gene. This CDR3 is built from 13 residues. CDR3 sequence reads: CASSFTGGGEQYF. CDR3 in DNA: TGCGCCAGCAGCTTCACAGGGGGCGGCGAGCAGTACTTC.

V usage is TRBV6-5 and J usage is TRBJ2-5; D call uncertain. The V and J ends lost 3 bases and 3 bases respectively, with 11 bases between them. The CDR3 is 14 residues long. Germline assignment: CDR1 MNHEY and CDR2 SVGAGI. The CDR3 nucleotides read TGTGCCAGCAGTTATGGAGTAAATGAAGAGACCCAGTACTTC. Translating it yields CASSYGVNEETQYF.

The chain carries TRBV7-2 and TRBJ2-1; tentative D call: TRBD1 (6 bases). Trimming removed 4 bases from V and 4 bases from J, with 8 bases in between. CDR1 is SGHTA and CDR2 is FQGNSA in the germline V gene. The CDR3 is made up of 13 amino acids. CDR3 amino acids: CASSYDRYNEQFF. CDR3 sequence (DNA): TGTGCCAGCAGCTACGACAGGTACAATGAGCAGTTCTTC.

The chain carries TRBV2 and TRBJ2-1; D possibly corresponds to TRBD2 (6 bases). Germline CDR1 reads SNHLY; CDR2 reads FYNNEI. V lost 4 bases and J 0 bases, leaving 13 bases between the germline ends. The CDR3 is 16 amino acids. The CDR3 protein is CASSGRPGDSYNEQFF. The CDR3 DNA reads TGTGCCAGCAGTGGAAGGCCGGGGGACTCCTACAATGAGCAGTTCTTC. Drawing the rest from reference TRBV2 and TRBJ2-1, the complete variable domain is EPEVTQTPSHQVTQMGQEVILRCVPISNHLYFYWYRQILGQKVEFLVSFYNNEISEKSEIFDDQFSVERPDGSNFTLKIRSTKLEDSAMYFCASSGRPGDSYNEQFFGPGTRLTVL.

V is TRBV19 and J is TRBJ2-2; tentative D call: TRBD2 (6 bases). Germline loops: CDR1 LNHDA, CDR2 SQIVND (reference sequence). The CDR3 has 15 residues. V was cut by 1 base and J by 4 bases, with 10 bases left in between. For the CDR3, the DNA is TGTGCCAGTAGTATAGCTAGGGGAGGCACCGGGGAGCTGTTTTTT. Translating gives CASSIARGGTGELFF.

The chain employs TRBV9 and TRBJ2-5, with TRBD1 matching over 7 bases. This CDR3 spans 14 amino acids. Per the germline V gene, CDR1 is SGDLS and CDR2 is YYNGEE. V gave up 3 bases and J gave up 0 bases; unmatched junction bases: 2. CDR3 amino acids: CASSAGTDQETQYF. The CDR3 bases are TGTGCCAGCAGCGCCGGGACAGACCAAGAGACCCAGTACTTC.

The chain employs TRBV14 and TRBJ1-1, with TRBD1 identical over 9 bases. The germline V gene has CDR1 SGHDN and CDR2 FVKESK. V gave up 6 bases and J gave up 4 bases; unmatched junction bases: 12. This CDR3 contains 16 residues. This CDR3 is CASRPTTGGLGTEAFF. The CDR3 DNA follows: TGTGCCAGCAGACCAACGACAGGGGGGTTGGGCACTGAAGCTTTCTTT. The full variable domain, completed using reference TRBV14 and TRBJ1-1, is EAGVTQFPSHSVIEKGQTVTLRCDPISGHDNLYWYRRVMGKEIKFLLHFVKESKQDESGMPNNRFLAERTGGTYSTLKVQPAELEDSGVYFCASRPTTGGLGTEAFFGQGTRLTVV.

The chain uses TRBV5-1 and TRBJ2-7; D is possibly TRBD1 (6 bases). The germline V and J ends were trimmed by 4 bases and 6 bases, with 17 bases remaining between them. Germline V gene lookup returns CDR1 SGHRS and CDR2 YFSETQ. The CDR3 extends over 14 amino acids. CDR3 in amino acids: CASSPRTDGIEQYF. In DNA form, the CDR3 reads TGCGCCAGCAGCCCCCGGACAGACGGAATCGAGCAGTACTTC.

The V gene is TRBV6-5, the J gene TRBJ1-6; no definite D call. Trimming shortened V by 7 bases and J by 10 bases, and 14 bases separated the two germline ends. CDR1 is MNHEY, CDR2 SVGAGI, per germline. This CDR3 has 13 amino acids. The chain's CDR3 is CASTYTAISPLHF. CDR3 sequence (DNA): TGTGCCAGCACCTATACCGCGATATCACCCCTCCACTTT.

J is TRBJ2-7 and V is TRBV4-1; 9 bases match TRBD1. Germline CDR1 and CDR2: MGHRA and YSYEKL. V lost 5 bases and J lost 0; bases outside the gene matches: 5. The CDR3 length is 15 residues. Here the CDR3 reads CASSGPGQGSYEQYF. The CDR3 coding sequence is TGCGCCAGCAGCGGCCCGGGACAGGGCTCCTACGAGCAGTACTTC.

The rearrangement joins TRBV6-1 to TRBJ2-4; tentative D call: TRBD1 (5 bases). CDR1 MNHNS and CDR2 SASEGT come from the germline V gene. There are 14 residues in the CDR3. V shed 8 bases and J shed 7 bases, with 18 bases lying between them. CDR3 amino acids: CASPSRPDSNIQYF. The DNA for the CDR3 is TGTGCCAGCCCCTCCAGACCCGACAGTAACATTCAGTACTTC.